This T cell receptor beta chain appears in the sequencing data of a study of cytomegalovirus exposure and HLA in healthy donors. Study-wide results and limits: Among the sequence variants, a highly shared cluster was likely an artifact of sequencing.

The PCR contained 60 Vbeta and 13 Jbeta primers. Assay used: immunoSEQ multiplex PCR; TCRdb lists only in-frame clones, some missing. The repertoire has some 140,000 clones, 70% to 80% of them found once; the top ten carry 2.5% to 3.5%. As to this clone: What it binds is not known.

Germline CDR1 MNHEY, CDR2 SMNVEV (reference sequence). CDR3 size: 14 residues. Trimming cost V 5 bases and J 3 bases; bases outside gene matches: 7. The sample consisted of PBMCs. The TCR sequence derives from a female donor in good health and CMV-seronegative. V gene TRBV27 combines with J gene TRBJ2-7, with 7 bases matching TRBD1. The CDR3 nucleotides read TGTGCCAGCAGTCCCACGGGACAGTACTACGAGCAGTACTTC. Its protein product is CASSPTGQYYEQYF.